The T cell receptor (beta chain) under discussion was sequenced for a study of T cell changes during pregnancy in multiple sclerosis. The data were produced by immunoSEQ multiplex PCR, yet TCRdb's version contains in-frame clones alone and is incomplete. The table shows roughly 80,000 clones, with 92% occurring only once. Specimen: peripheral blood, collected before pregnancy. This TCR was recovered from a female donor with multiple sclerosis, enrolled in a pregnancy study.

The CDR3 nucleotides are TGTGCCAGTAGCGACAGACTTATAACAGGGGTAGCCTATGGCTACACCTTC. Translation: CASSDRLITGVAYGYTF. This sequence joins TRBV19 and TRBJ1-2, with 7 bases lining up with TRBD1. The CDR3 is 17 residues long. Germline V gene lookup returns CDR1 LNHDA and CDR2 SQIVND (reference sequence). V gave up 6 bases and J gave up 4 bases; unmatched junction bases: 17.